This T cell receptor beta chain was found in a study of cytomegalovirus exposure and HLA in healthy donors. Study observations and caveats: Reported performance of the classifier showed diagnosis of cytomegalovirus status with high specificity and sensitivity. The analysis excluded some indistinguishable V segments, including TRBV6-2 and TRBV6-3. In an earlier analysis, in some 500 donors, most V segments appeared productive either ~90% or ~30% of the time.

The PCR employed 60 Vbeta primers together with 13 Jbeta primers. Profiling relied on immunoSEQ multiplex PCR, and the TCRdb table lists in-frame clones only, not all of them. This table has about 130,000 clones, over 70% appearing once. This clone showed up just a few times. Its specificity is not known. CDR1 MGHDK and CDR2 SYGVNS come from the germline V gene. J gave up 7 bases and V 3 bases, and 7 bases lay outside the gene matches. The CDR3 length is 15 residues. Healthy bone marrow donors made up the donor group. The specimen was PBMCs. This TCR derives from a man aged 18 to 30 in good health and CMV-seropositive. The gene calls are TRBV25-1 and TRBJ2-2; 8 bases are a match to TRBD1. The CDR3 here is CASSDSGGPGGELFF. CDR3 DNA: TGTGCCAGCAGTGATTCAGGGGGCCCGGGCGGGGAGCTGTTTTTT.